This T cell receptor beta chain originates from a study of Ad26.COV2.S vaccination and SARS-CoV-2 variants. The study's findings and limits: Breadth measured for non-spike TCRs was similar across vaccine and placebo recipients.

Regarding treatment: roughly 18 received Ad26.COV2.S at low or high dose, single or two shots; about 5 received placebo; per-sample allocation not given. Material that was analyzed had been drawn on day 63 after the first vaccine or placebo injection. Concerning this clone itself: Its cognate antigen is unknown.

The table came from immunoSEQ multiplex PCR; TCRdb's copy has only in-frame clones and leaves some out. This table has around 400,000 clones, over 75% appearing once. Trimming pared 8 bases from V and 3 bases from J, leaving 14 bases between. Germline loops: CDR1 MNHEY, CDR2 SMNVEV (reference sequence). There are 13 residues in the CDR3. The TCR sequence derives from a person between 18 and 59 years old who received the Ad26.COV2.S COVID-19 vaccine or a placebo. Material: peripheral blood, obtained in a trial of Ad26.COV2.S vaccine versus placebo. The chain has TRBV27 and TRBJ2-7, with a tentative D call TRBD2 (5 bases). CDR3 nucleotides: TGTGCCAGCGGGTCCGGGATGCACTACGAGCAGTACTTC. Residues: CASGSGMHYEQYF.